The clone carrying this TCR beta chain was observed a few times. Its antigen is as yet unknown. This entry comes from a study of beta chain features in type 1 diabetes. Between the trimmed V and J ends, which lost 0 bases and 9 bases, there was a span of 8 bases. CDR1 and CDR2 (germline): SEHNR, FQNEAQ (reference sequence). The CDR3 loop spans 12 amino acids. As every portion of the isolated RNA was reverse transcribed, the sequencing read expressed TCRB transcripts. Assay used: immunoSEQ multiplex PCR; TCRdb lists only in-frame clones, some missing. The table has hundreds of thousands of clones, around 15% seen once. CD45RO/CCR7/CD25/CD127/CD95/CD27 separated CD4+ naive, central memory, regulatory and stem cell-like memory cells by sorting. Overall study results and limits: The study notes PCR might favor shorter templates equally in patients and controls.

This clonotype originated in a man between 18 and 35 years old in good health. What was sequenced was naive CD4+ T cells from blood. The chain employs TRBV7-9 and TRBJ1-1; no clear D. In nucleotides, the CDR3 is TGTGCCAGCAGCTTAGCTGTAAAGCAAGCTTTCTTT. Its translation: CASSLAVKQAFF. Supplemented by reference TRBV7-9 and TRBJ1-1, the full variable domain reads DTGVSQNPRHKITKRGQNVTFRCDPISEHNRLYWYRQTLGQGPEFLTYFQNEAQLEKSRLLSDRFSAERPKGSFSTLEIQRTEQGDSAMYLCASSLAVKQAFFGQGTRLTVV.